This T cell receptor (beta chain) was profiled in a study of blood T cells in healthy people across ages. The V end lost 4 bases, the J end lost 1 base, and 15 bases lay between the germline ends. Per germline, CDR1 SGHVS and CDR2 FQNEAQ. The CDR3 covers 16 residues. Comments on this clonotype: As yet, its antigen is unknown.

Primers used in a second PCR of roughly 7 to 12 cycles were a sample-barcoded 5' primer and a J-beta primer mix. Through a template-switch adaptor with 12 random nucleotides, each cDNA molecule received a tag. Each sample yielded at least 2.5 million CDR3-containing paired-end reads. TCRdb recomputed calls from the 5' RACE reads with MiXCR, one row per CDR3 protein. The data show about 680,000 distinct CDR3 sequences, about half seen once. The people who gave samples were healthy Caucasians from Russia, aged roughly 6 to 90. Study-level findings and limits: A roughly linear age-dependent decrease characterized TCR beta diversity per million T cells.

The V gene is TRBV7-8, the J gene TRBJ2-3; D ambiguous. Sequencing used blood. The source is a woman aged 55 to 70 in good health. CDR3 DNA sequence: TGTGCCAGCAGCTCCCCATTGGAGTGGGGCACAGATACGCAGTATTTT. Translating gives CASSSPLEWGTDTQYF. The whole variable domain, remainder taken from reference TRBV7-8 and TRBJ2-3, is GAGVSQSPRYKVAKRGQDVALRCDPISGHVSLFWYQQALGQGPEFLTYFQNEAQLDKSGLPSDRFFAERPEGSVSTLKIQRTQQEDSAVYLCASSSPLEWGTDTQYFGPGTRLTVL.